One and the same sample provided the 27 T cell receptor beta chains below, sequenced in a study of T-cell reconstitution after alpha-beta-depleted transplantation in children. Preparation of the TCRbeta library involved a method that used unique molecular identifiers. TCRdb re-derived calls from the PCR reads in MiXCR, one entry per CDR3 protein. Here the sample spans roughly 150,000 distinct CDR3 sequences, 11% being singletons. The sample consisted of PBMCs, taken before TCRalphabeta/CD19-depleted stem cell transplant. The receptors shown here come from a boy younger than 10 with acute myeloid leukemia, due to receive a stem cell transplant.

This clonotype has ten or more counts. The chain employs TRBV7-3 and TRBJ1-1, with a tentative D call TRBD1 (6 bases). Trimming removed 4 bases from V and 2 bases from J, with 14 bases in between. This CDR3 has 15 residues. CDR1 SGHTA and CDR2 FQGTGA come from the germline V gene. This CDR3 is CASSYTGGANTEAFF. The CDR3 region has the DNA TGTGCCAGCAGCTACACTGGGGGGGCAAACACTGAAGCTTTCTTT.

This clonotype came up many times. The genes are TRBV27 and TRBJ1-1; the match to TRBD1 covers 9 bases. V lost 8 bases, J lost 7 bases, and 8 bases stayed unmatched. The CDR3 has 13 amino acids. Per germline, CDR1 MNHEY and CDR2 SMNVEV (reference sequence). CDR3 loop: CASGLTGGVEAFF. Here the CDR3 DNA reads TGTGCCAGCGGTCTGACAGGGGGAGTTGAAGCTTTCTTT.

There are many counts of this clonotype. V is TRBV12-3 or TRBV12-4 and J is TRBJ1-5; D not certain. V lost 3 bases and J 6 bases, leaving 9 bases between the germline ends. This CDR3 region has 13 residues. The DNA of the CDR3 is TGTGCCAGCAGTTTTGACGGGGTTCAGCCCCAGCATTTT. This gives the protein CASSFDGVQPQHF.

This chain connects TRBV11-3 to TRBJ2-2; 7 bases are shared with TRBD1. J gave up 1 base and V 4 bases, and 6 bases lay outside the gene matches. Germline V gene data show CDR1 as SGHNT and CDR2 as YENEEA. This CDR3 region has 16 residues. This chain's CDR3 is CASSSLGTVNTGELFF. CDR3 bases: TGTGCCAGCAGCTCGCTCGGGACAGTGAACACCGGGGAGCTGTTTTTT.

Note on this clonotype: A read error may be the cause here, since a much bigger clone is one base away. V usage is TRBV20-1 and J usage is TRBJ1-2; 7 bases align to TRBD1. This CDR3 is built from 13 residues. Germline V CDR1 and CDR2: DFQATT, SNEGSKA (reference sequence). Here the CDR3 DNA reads TGCAGTGCCAGACAGGGTTCGAACTATGGCTACCCCTTC. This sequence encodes CSARQGSNYGYPF.

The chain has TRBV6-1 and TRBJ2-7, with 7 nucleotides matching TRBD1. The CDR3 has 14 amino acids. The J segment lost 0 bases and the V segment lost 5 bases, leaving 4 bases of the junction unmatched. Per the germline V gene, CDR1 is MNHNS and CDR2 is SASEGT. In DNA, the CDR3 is TGTGCCAGCAGTCTATGGGACAGCTCCTACGAGCAGTACGTC. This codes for CASSLWDSSYEQYV.

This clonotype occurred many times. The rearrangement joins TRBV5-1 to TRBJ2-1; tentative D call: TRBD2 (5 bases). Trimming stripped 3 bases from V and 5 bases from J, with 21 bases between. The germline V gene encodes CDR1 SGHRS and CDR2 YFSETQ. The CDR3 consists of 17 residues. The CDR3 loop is CASSSNPWSGGHNEQFF. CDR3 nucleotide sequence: TGCGCCAGCAGCTCGAACCCGTGGAGCGGTGGTCACAATGAGCAGTTCTTC.

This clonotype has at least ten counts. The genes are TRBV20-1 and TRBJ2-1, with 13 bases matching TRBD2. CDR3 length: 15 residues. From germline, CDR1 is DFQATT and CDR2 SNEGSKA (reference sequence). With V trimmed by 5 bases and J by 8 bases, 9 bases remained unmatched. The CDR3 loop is CSAWSGLAGEDEQFF. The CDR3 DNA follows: TGCAGTGCTTGGAGCGGACTAGCGGGGGAGGATGAGCAGTTCTTC.

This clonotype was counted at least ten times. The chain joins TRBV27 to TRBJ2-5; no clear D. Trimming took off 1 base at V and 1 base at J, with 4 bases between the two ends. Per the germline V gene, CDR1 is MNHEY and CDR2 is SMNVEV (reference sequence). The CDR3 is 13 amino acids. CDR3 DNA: TGTGCCAGCAGTTTATTGGGCCAAGAGACCCAGTACTTC. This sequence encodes CASSLLGQETQYF.

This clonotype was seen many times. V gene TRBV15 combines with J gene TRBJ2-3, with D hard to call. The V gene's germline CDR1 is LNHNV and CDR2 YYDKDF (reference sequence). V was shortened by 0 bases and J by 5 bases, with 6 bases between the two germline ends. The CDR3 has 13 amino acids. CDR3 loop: CATSREDEDTQYF. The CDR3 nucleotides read TGTGCCACCAGCAGAGAAGATGAAGATACGCAGTATTTT.

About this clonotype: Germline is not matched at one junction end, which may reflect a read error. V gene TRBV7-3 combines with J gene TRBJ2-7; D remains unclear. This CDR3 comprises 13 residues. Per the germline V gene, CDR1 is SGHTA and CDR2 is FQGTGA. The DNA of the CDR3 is TGTGCCGGCAGCTTAGAAGCCTCTTACGAGCAGTACTTC. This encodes CAGSLEASYEQYF.

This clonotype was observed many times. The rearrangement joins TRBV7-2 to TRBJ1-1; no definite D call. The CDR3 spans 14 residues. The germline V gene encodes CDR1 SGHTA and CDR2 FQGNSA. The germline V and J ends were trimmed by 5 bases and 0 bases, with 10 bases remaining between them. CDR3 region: CASSPWVMNTEAFF. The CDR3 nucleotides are TGTGCCAGCAGCCCTTGGGTTATGAACACTGAAGCTTTCTTT.

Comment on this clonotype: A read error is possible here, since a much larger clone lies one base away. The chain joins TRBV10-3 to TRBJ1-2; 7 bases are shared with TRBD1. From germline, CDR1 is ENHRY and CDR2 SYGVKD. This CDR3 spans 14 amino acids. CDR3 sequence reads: CAIKIEGAVYGSTF. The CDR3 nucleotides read TGTGCCATCAAAATTGAGGGGGCAGTCTATGGCTCCACCTTC.

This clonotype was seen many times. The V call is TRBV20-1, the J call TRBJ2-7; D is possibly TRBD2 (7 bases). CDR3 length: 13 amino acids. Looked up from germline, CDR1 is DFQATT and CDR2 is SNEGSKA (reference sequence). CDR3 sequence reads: CGGAPGPIYEQYF. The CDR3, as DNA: TGCGGGGGGGCCCCGGGACCCATCTACGAGCAGTACTTC.

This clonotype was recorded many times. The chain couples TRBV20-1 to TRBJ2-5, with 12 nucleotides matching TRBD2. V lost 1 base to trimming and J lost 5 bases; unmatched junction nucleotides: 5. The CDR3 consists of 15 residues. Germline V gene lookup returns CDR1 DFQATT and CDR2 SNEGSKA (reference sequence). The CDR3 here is CSARVLAGGRETQYF. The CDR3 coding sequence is TGCAGTGCTAGAGTCCTAGCGGGGGGGCGGGAGACCCAGTACTTC.

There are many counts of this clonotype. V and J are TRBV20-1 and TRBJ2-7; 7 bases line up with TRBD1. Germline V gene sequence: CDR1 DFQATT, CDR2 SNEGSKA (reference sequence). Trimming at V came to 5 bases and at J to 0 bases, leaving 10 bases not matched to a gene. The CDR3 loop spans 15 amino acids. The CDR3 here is CSAPPRDRFSYEQYF. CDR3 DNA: TGCAGTGCTCCACCCCGGGACAGATTCTCCTACGAGCAGTACTTC.

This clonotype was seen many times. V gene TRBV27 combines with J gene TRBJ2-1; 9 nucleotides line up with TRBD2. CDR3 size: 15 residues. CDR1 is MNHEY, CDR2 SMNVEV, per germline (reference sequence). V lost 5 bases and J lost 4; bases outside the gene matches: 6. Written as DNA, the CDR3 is TGTGCCAGCAGTCATAGCGGGAGTCCTTACAATGAGCAGTTCTTC. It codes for CASSHSGSPYNEQFF.

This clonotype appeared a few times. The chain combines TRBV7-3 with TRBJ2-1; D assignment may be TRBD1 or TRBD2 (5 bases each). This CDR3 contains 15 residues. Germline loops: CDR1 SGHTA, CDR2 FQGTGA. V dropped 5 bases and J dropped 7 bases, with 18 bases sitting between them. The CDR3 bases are TGTGCCAGCAGCAAACGACCGGGACCGGGAAATGAGCAGTTCTTC. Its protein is CASSKRPGPGNEQFF.

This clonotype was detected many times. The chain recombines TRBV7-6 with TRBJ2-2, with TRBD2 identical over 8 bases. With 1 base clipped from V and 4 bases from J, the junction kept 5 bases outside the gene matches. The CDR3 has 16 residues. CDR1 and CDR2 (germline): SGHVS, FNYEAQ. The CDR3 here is CASSLGTRGGTGELFF. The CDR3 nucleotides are TGTGCCAGCAGCTTAGGGACCCGGGGGGGCACCGGGGAGCTGTTTTTT.

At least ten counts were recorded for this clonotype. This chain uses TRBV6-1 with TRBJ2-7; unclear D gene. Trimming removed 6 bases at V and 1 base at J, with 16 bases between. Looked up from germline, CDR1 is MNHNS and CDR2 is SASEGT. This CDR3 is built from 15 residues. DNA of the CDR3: TGTGCCAGCAGAACGAAGAGGAAGGGATCCTACGAGCAGTACTTC. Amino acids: CASRTKRKGSYEQYF.

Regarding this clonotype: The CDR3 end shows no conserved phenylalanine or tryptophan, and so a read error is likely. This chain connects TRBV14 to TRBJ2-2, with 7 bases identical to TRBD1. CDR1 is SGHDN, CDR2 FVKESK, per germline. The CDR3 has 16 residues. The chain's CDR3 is CASSPVGGFDTGELFL. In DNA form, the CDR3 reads TGTGCCAGTAGCCCTGTAGGGGGCTTTGACACCGGGGAGCTGTTTCTT.

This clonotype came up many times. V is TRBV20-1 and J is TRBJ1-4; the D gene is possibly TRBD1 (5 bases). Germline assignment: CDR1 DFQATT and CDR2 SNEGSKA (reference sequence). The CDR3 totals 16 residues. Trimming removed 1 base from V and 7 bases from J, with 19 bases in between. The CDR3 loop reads CSARGDPRGEVEKLFF. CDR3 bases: TGCAGTGCTAGAGGGGACCCCCGGGGCGAAGTTGAAAAACTGTTTTTT.

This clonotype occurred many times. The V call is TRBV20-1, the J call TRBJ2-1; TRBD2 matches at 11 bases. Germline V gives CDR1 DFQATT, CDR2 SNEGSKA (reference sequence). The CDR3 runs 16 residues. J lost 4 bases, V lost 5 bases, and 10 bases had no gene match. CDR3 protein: CSASARLAGNYNEQFF. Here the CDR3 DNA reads TGCAGTGCTTCCGCCCGACTAGCGGGGAATTACAATGAGCAGTTCTTC.

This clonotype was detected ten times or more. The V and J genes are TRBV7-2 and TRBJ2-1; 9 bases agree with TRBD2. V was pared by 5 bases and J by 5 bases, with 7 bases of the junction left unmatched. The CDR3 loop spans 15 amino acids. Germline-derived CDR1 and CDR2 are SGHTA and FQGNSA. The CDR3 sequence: CASSKSSGTDNEQFF. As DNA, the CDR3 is TGTGCCAGCAGCAAATCTAGCGGGACCGACAATGAGCAGTTCTTC.

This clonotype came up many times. The CDR3 spells CASSSRTGDGYTF. Here the CDR3 DNA reads TGTGCCAGCAGCAGCCGGACAGGTGATGGCTACACCTTC. The chain carries TRBV3-1 and TRBJ1-2; 7 bases fit TRBD1. Per germline, CDR1 LGHDT and CDR2 YNNKEL (reference sequence). The CDR3 has 13 amino acids. The junction had 6 bases not matched to a gene; V was cut back by 5 bases and J by 6 bases.

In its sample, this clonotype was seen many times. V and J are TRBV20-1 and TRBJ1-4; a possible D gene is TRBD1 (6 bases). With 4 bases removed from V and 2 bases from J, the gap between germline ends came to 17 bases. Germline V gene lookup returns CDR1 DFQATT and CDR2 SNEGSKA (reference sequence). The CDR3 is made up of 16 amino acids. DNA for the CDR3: TGCAGTGCTATGCCCGAGGGGGACCCGACTAATGAAAAACTGTTTTTT. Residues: CSAMPEGDPTNEKLFF.

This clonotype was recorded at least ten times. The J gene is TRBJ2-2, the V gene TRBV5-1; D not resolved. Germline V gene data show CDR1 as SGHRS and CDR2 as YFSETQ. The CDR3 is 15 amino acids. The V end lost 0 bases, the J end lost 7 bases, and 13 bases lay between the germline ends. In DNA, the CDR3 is TGCGCCAGCAGCTTGGAATCAGGAGTGTACGGGGAGCTGTTTTTT. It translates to CASSLESGVYGELFF.